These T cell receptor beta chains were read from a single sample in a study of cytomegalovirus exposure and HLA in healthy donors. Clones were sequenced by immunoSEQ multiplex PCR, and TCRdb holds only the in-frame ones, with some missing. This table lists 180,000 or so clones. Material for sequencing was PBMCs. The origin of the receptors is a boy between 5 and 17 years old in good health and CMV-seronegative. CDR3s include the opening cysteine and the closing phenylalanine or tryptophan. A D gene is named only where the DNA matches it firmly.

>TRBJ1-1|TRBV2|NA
TGTGCCAGCGAAACAGGGTTTGACACTGAAGCTTTCTTT
CASETGFDTEAFF
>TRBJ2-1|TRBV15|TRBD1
TGTGCCACCAGCAGTAGGACAGGGAATGAGCAGTTCTTC
CATSSRTGNEQFF
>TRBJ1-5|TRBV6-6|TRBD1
TGTGCCACAAATTCCGGGACAGTAACTAGCAATCAGCCCCAGCATTTT
CATNSGTVTSNQPQHF
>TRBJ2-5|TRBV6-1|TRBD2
TGTGCCAGCAGAGCGGGGGGCCAAGAGACCCAGTACTTC
CASRAGGQETQYF
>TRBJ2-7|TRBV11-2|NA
TGTGCCAGCAGCTTACGTCAAACTAGGGCCTACGAGCAGTACTTC
CASSLRQTRAYEQYF
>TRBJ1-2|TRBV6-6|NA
TGTGCCAGCAGTCTCGACAGAACGAACTATGGCTACACCTTC
CASSLDRTNYGYTF
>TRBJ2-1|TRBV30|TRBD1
TGTGCCTGGACCCCGGGACAGGGTTCCTACAATGAGCAGTTCTTC
CAWTPGQGSYNEQFF
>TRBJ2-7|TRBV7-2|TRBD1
TGTGCCAGCAGCACAATGACAGGGGTCTCCTACGAGCAGTACTTC
CASSTMTGVSYEQYF
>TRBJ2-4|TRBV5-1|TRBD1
TGCGCCAGCAGCTTGGGAGGACAGGGGGGCCAAAACATTCAGTACTTC
CASSLGGQGGQNIQYF
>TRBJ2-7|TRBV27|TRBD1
TGTGCCAGCAGCATCGACAGGGTAAGCGACGAGCAGTACTTC
CASSIDRVSDEQYF
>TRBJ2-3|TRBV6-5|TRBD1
TGTGCCAGCAGTCGACAGGGAACAGATACGCAGTATTTT
CASSRQGTDTQYF
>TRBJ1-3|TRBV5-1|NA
TGCGCCAGCAGCACCACCGGAGGGTCAGGAAACACCATATATTTT
CASSTTGGSGNTIYF
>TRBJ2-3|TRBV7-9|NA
TGTGCCAGCAGCTCGAGAACGAAGGAAACAGTCATGACCTCTTATGGGCAGTATTTT
CASSSRTKETVMTSYGQYF
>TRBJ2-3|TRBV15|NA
TGTGCCACCAGCGGGCGCGCGACAGGATCAATCTCACTAAGACTACTGAACACAGATACGCAGTATTTT
CATSGRATGSISLRLLNTDTQYF
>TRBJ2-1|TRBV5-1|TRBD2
TGCGCCAGCAGCTTGGCCGGACTAGATCCGTTCTTC
CASSLAGLDPFF
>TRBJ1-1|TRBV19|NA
TGTGCCAGTAGTACCCCCTATCGGGGGGCGAGGACTGAAGCTTTCTTT
CASSTPYRGARTEAFF
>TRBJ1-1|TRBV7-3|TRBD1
TGTGCCAGCAGCGCGACAGGGATGAACACTGAAGCTTTCTTT
CASSATGMNTEAFF
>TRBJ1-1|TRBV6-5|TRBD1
TGTGCCAGCAGTAGGGACAGGAACACTGAAGCTTTCTTT
CASSRDRNTEAFF
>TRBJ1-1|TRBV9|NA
TGTGCCAGCAGCCCAATAGGCGGGGGAGGGACTGAAGCTTTCTTT
CASSPIGGGGTEAFF
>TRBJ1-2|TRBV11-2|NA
TGTGCCAGCAGCTTACTTCGCGGCAGGGCCTATGGCTACACCTTC
CASSLLRGRAYGYTF
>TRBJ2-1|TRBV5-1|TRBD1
TGCGCCAGCAGCTTGGCTTGGGTCGCAGGGACAGGGGGAAATGAGCAGTTCTTC
CASSLAWVAGTGGNEQFF
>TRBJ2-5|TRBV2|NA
TGTGCCAGCAGTGACGGTGGGGCGGTATCAATTTACGGGGGAGAGACCCAGTACTTC
CASSDGGAVSIYGGETQYF
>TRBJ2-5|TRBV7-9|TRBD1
TGTGCCAGCAGCTTAGCGGGACAGATAAAGGAGACCCAGTACTTC
CASSLAGQIKETQYF
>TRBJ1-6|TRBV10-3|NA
TGTGCCATCAGTGAGTCGGAGACCGCTAATTCACCCCCCCACTTT
CAISESETANSPPHF
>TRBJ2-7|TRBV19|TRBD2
TGTGCCAGTAGTATAGACAGGGAGGGCTACGAGCAGTACTTC
CASSIDREGYEQYF
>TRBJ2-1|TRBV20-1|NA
TGCAGTGCTCCGAGTCGGGGTGAGCAGTTCTTC
CSAPSRGEQFF
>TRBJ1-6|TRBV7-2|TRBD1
TGTGCCAGCAGCCAAGCCGGAGGACAGGGGATGGCACCCCTCCACTTT
CASSQAGGQGMAPLHF
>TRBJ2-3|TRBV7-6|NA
TGTGCCAGCAGTGTTCAACCTAAAGATACGCAGTATTTT
CASSVQPKDTQYF
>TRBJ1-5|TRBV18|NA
TGTGCCAGCTCATCGCAGGGTAGCAATCAGCCCCAGCATTTT
CASSSQGSNQPQHF
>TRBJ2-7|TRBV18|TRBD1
TGTGCCAGCTCACCCACAGGGGGTACCTCCTACGAGCAGTACTTC
CASSPTGGTSYEQYF
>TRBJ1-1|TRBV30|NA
TGTGCCTGGAGTGAAGGAGTCGGCACTGAAGCTTTCTTT
CAWSEGVGTEAFF
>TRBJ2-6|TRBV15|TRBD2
TGTGCCACCAGCAGAGAAGCGGGGGCCATCTCCTCTGGGGCCAACGTCCTGACTTTC
CATSREAGAISSGANVLTF
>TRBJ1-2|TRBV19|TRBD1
TGTGCCAGTAGCGTCACGATCGGGACAGGACTTCATGGCTACACCTTC
CASSVTIGTGLHGYTF
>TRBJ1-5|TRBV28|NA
TGTGCCAGCAGGACGGGGGGACTTGGCAATCAGCCCCAGCATTTT
CASRTGGLGNQPQHF
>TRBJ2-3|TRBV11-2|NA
TGTGCCAGCAGCCTAGGGGGGACTGGGGGAGATACGCAGTATTTT
CASSLGGTGGDTQYF
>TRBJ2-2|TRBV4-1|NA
TGCGCCAGCAGCCAAGCTTGGGGGCCAGGAAACGGGGAGCTGTTTTTT
CASSQAWGPGNGELFF
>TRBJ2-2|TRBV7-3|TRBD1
TGTGCCAGCAGCCCTACCTCCGGGACAGGGGCCGGGGAGCTGTTTTTT
CASSPTSGTGAGELFF
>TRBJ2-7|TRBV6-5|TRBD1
TGTGCCAGCAGTCCCCGGGGACAGAACTCCTACGAGCAGTACTTC
CASSPRGQNSYEQYF
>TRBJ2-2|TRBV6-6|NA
TGTGCCAGCAAGACAACCGGGGAGCTGTTTTTT
CASKTTGELFF
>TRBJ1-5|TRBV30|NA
TGTGCCTGGAGTGTGACTAGGGATCAGCCCCAGCATTTT
CAWSVTRDQPQHF
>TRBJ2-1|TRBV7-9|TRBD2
TGTGCCAGCAGCTTAGGCCTAGCGGGGGTCTACAATGAGCAGTTCTTC
CASSLGLAGVYNEQFF
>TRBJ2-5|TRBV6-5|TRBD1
TGTGCCAGCTCCGGGACAGGGGTAGCGGAGACCCAGTACTTC
CASSGTGVAETQYF
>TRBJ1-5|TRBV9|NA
TGTGCCAGCAGCGGGACTTTTAGGGGCAATCAGCCCCAGCATTTT
CASSGTFRGNQPQHF
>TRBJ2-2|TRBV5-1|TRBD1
TGCGCCAGCAGCTCATCCGGGACAGGGGGCCCCGGGGAGCTGTTTTTT
CASSSSGTGGPGELFF
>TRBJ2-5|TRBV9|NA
TGTGCCAGCAGCGTAGCTAGCCAGGAGACCCAGTACTTC
CASSVASQETQYF
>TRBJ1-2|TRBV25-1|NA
TGTGCCAGCAGCCTCGGGGCTAACTATGGCTACACCTTC
CASSLGANYGYTF
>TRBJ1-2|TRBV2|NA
TGTGCCAGCAGTATTTCGTACCTACGGGGCTACACCTTC
CASSISYLRGYTF
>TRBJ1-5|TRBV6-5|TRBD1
TGTGCCAGCAGTGACAGGGGGCGCGATCAGCCCCAGCATTTT
CASSDRGRDQPQHF
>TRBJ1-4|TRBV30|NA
TGTGCCTGGAATCGCGGTCTTGAGGAAAAACTGTTTTTT
CAWNRGLEEKLFF
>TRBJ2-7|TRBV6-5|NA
TGTGCCAGCAGTTACTCGGCGGTCGGGACCTACGAGCAGTACTTC
CASSYSAVGTYEQYF
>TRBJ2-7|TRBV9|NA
TGTGCCAGCAGCCCCTCGTGGGGGGACTACGAGCAGTACTTC
CASSPSWGDYEQYF
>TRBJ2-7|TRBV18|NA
TGTGCCAGCTCACCGTCATCGGGGAGACCCTACGAGCAGTACTTC
CASSPSSGRPYEQYF
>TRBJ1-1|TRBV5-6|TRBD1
TGTGCCAGCACTGCAGGGGGCGCGGGGACTGAAGCTTTCTTT
CASTAGGAGTEAFF
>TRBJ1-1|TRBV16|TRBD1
TGTGCCAGCAGCGGCTGGACAGGGAGTAGAACTGAAGCTTTCTTT
CASSGWTGSRTEAFF